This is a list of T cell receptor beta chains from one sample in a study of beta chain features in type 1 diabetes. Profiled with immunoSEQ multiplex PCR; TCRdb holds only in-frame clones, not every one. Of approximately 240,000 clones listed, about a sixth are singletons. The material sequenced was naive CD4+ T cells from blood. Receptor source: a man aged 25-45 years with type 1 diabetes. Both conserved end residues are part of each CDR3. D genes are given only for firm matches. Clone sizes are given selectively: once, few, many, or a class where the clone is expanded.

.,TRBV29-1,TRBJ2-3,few,TGCAGCGCTAGTAACACAGATACGCAGTATTTT,CSASNTDTQYF
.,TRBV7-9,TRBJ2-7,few,TGTGCCAGCAGCTTAGGGGACCCAGGTAATCACGAGCAGTACTTC,CASSLGDPGNHEQYF
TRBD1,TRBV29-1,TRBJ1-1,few,TGCAGCGTTAACAGGGGAGTCGGGACTGAAGCTTTCTTT,CSVNRGVGTEAFF
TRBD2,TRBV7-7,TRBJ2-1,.,TGTGCTAGCAGCCCGATAGCGGGAAAGGATGAGCAGTTCTTC,CASSPIAGKDEQFF
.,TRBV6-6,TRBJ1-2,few,TGTGCCAGCAGTTATAACTATGGCTACACCTTC,CASSYNYGYTF
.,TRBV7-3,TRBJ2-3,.,TGTGCCAGCAGCCTACTAGCTAGAAGCACAGATACGCAGTATTTT,CASSLLARSTDTQYF
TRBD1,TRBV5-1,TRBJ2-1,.,TGCGCCAGCAGCACAGGACAGGCCAGTGGCGATGAGCAGTTCTTC,CASSTGQASGDEQFF
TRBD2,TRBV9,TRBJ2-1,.,TGTGCCAGCAGCGTTAGGGTACTAGCGGATTACAATGAGCAGTTCTTC,CASSVRVLADYNEQFF
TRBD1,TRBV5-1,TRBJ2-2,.,TGCGCCAGCAGCCGTAGGACAGGGAACACCGGGGAGCTGTTTTTT,CASSRRTGNTGELFF
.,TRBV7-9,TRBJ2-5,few,TGTGCCAGCAGCTCCCTGGGAGCAGGGACGGAAGAGACCCAGTACTTC,CASSSLGAGTEETQYF
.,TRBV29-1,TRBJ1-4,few,TGCAGCGTTGCCGGGGATAATGAAAAACTGTTTTTT,CSVAGDNEKLFF
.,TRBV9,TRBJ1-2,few,TGTGCCAGCAGCGTAGGGGGAATTCATGGCTACACCTTC,CASSVGGIHGYTF
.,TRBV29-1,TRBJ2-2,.,TGCAGCGTTGGGGACCCCTCAAGCCCCGGGGAGCTGTTTTTT,CSVGDPSSPGELFF
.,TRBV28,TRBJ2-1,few,TGTGCCAGCGTTGATGGCGGGGCTAACGGGGATGAGCAGTTCTTC,CASVDGGANGDEQFF
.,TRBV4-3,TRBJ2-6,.,TGCGCCAGCAGCCAGGGTGCCGGGGCCAACGTCCTGACTTTC,CASSQGAGANVLTF
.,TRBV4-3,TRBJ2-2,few,TGCGCCAGCAGCCAAGATGATCGGCCAGGCCGAACCGGGGAGCTGTTTTTT,CASSQDDRPGRTGELFF
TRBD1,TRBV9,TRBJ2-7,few,TGTGCCAGCACAACAGGGGATTCCTACGAGCAGTACTTC,CASTTGDSYEQYF
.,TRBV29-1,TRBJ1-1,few,TGCAGCGTTCGAGGCAGGGGGAACACTGAAGCTTTCTTT,CSVRGRGNTEAFF
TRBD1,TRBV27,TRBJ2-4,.,TGTGCCAGCAGTTCTTGGGACAGGGGAAACATTCAGTACTTC,CASSSWDRGNIQYF
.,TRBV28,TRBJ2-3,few,TGTGCCAGCAGGGGGAAGGCAGATACGCAGTATTTT,CASRGKADTQYF
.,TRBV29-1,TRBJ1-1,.,TGCAGCGTTGAAGGTCGACGGGTGGCCACTGAAGCTTTCTTT,CSVEGRRVATEAFF
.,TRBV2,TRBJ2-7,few,TGTGCCAGCAGTGAAAGGGACGGCGCCTACGAGCAGTACTTC,CASSERDGAYEQYF
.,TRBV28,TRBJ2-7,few,TGTGCCAGCAGACCGTACCCCCAGTGGCAGCCGTACTTC,CASRPYPQWQPYF
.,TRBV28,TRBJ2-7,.,TGTGCCAGCGGACTATCTTACGAGCAGTACTTC,CASGLSYEQYF
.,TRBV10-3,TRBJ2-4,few,TGTGCCATCAGTTCGGGGACAACCGAAAACATTCAGTACTTC,CAISSGTTENIQYF
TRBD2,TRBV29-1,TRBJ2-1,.,TGCAGCGCTAAAGAGACTAGCGGTCCCTACAATGAGCAGTTCTTC,CSAKETSGPYNEQFF
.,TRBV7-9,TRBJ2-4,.,TGTGCCAGCAGCCCCGGATCAAAAAACATTCAGTACTTC,CASSPGSKNIQYF
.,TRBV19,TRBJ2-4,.,TGTGCCAGTAGTATGCAGGGATTAAAAAACATTCAGTACTTC,CASSMQGLKNIQYF
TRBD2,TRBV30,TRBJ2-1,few,TGTGCCTGGAGGCGACTAGCGGGAACGAACAATGAGCAGTTCTTC,CAWRRLAGTNNEQFF
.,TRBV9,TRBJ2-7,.,TGTGCCAGCAGCCCCAATACCGCTAGCTCCTACGAGCAGTACTTC,CASSPNTASSYEQYF
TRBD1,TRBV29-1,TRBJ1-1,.,TGCAGCGCAACAGACAGGGCAATCACTGAAGCTTTCTTT,CSATDRAITEAFF
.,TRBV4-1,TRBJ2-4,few,TGCGCCAGCAGCCAGTTGGGCCTTTCTCGAGGGATGAACATTCAGTACTTC,CASSQLGLSRGMNIQYF
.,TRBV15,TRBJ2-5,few,TGTGCCACCAGCAGAGATCGCGGCACAGGGCAGACCCAGTACTTC,CATSRDRGTGQTQYF
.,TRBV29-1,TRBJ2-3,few,TGCAGCGTTGAAGACAGCACAGATACGCAGTATTTT,CSVEDSTDTQYF
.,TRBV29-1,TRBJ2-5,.,TGCAGCGTCATTCTAGTACAAGAGACCCAGTACTTC,CSVILVQETQYF
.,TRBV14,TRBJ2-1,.,TGTGCCAGCAGCCAAGATCGGGGGCAGCTATACAATGAGCAGTTCTTC,CASSQDRGQLYNEQFF
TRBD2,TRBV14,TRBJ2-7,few,TGTGCCAGCAGCCAATATACCGGGACTAGCGGGTCTGGTTTGTACGAGCAGTACTTC,CASSQYTGTSGSGLYEQYF
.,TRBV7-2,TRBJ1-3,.,TGTGCCAGCAGCTTAGGGCAGGCTGGAAACACCATATATTTT,CASSLGQAGNTIYF
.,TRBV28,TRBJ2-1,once,TGTGCCAGCACCTCGGGACATCAATACAATGAGCAGTTCTTC,CASTSGHQYNEQFF
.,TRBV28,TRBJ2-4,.,TGTGCCAGCAGCCTGAGGACTACAATTCAGTACTTC,CASSLRTTIQYF
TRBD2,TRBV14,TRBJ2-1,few,TGTGCCAGCAGCCAGGCTGGACTAGCGGGCTACAATGAGCAGTTCTTC,CASSQAGLAGYNEQFF
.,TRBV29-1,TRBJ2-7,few,TGCAGCGTTGTGGGACCGGAGAGCTCCGAGCAGTACTTC,CSVVGPESSEQYF
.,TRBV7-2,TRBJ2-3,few,TGTGCCAGCAGCTTACCAGGGATCGCGCAGTATTTT,CASSLPGIAQYF
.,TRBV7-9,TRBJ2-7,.,TGTGCCAGCAGCTTAGGGGGAGGTGGAGGCGAGCAGTACTTC,CASSLGGGGGEQYF
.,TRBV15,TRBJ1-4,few,TGTGCCACCAGCGCGGCGGCGGGTAGCCTGTTTTTT,CATSAAAGSLFF
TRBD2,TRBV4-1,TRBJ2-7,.,TGCGCCAGCAGCCTCGGGGGACTAGCGGTCAGGGACTACGAGCAGTACTTC,CASSLGGLAVRDYEQYF
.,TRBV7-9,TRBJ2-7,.,TGTGCCAGCAGCTTCCAGGGTGCCGAGCAGTACTTC,CASSFQGAEQYF
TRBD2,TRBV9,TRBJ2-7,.,TGTGCCAGCAGCCTCCACCTTCTAGCGGGAGCCCACGAGCAGTACTTC,CASSLHLLAGAHEQYF